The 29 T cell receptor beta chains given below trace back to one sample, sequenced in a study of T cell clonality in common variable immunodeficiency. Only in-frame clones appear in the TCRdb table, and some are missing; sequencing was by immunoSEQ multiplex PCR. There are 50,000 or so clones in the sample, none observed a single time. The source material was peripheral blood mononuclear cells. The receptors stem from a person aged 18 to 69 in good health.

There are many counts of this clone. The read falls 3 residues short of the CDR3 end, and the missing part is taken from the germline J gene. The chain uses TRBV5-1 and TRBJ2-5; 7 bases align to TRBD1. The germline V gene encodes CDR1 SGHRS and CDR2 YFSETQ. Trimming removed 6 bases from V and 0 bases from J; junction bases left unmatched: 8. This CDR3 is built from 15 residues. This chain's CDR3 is CASTPGGMYQETQYF. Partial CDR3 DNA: TGCGCCAGCACTCCAGGGGGTATGTACCAAGAGACC. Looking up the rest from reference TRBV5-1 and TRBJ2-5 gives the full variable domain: KAGVTQTPRYLIKTRGQQVTLSCSPISGHRSVSWYQQTPGQGLQFLFEYFSETQRNKGNFPGRFSGRQFSNSRSEMNVSTLELGDSALYLCASTPGGMYQETQYFGPGTRLLVL.

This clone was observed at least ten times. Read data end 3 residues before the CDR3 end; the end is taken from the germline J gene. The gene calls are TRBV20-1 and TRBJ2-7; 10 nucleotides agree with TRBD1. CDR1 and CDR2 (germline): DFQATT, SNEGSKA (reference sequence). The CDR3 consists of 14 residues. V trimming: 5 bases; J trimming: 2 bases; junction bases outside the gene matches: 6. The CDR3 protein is CSAYLGQGTYEQYF. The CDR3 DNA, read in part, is TGCAGTGCTTACCTGGGACAGGGGACCTACGAG.

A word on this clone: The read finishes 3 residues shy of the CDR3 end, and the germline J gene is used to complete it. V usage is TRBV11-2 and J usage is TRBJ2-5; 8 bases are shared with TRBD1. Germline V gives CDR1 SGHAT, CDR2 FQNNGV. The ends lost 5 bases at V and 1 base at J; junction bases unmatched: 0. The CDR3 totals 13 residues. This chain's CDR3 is CASSQGAQETQYF. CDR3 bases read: TGTGCCAGCAGCCAGGGGGCCCAAGAGACC.

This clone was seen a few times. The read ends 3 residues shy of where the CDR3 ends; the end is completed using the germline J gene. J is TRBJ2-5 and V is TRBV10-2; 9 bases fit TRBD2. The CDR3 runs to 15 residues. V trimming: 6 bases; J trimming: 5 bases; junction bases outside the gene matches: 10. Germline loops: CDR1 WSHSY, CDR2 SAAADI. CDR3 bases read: TGCGCCAGCAGGGAGGGGCGGGGGGGCTTGGAGACC. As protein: CASREGRGGLET. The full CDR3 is CASREGRGGLETQYF.

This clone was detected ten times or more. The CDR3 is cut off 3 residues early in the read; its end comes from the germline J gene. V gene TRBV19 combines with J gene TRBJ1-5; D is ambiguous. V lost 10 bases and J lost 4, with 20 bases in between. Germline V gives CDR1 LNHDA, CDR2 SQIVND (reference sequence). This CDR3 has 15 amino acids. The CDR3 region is CATTFTAGENQPQHF. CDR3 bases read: TGTGCCACCACGTTTACGGCAGGCGAGAATCAGCCC.

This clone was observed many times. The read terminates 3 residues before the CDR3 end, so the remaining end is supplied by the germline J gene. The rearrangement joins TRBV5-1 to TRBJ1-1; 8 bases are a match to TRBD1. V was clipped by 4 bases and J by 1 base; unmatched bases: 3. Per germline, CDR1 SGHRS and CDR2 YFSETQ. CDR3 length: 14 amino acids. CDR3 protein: CASSPGTGNTEAFF. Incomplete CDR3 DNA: TGCGCCAGCAGCCCCGGGACAGGGAACACTGAA.

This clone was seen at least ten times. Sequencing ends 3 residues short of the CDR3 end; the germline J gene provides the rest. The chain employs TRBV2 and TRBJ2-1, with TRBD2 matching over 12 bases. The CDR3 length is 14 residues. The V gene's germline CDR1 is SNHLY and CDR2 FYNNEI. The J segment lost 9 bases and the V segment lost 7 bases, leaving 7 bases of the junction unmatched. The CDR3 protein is CASIGLAGNLEQFF. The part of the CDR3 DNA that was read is TGTGCCAGCATTGGACTAGCGGGGAATCTTGAG.

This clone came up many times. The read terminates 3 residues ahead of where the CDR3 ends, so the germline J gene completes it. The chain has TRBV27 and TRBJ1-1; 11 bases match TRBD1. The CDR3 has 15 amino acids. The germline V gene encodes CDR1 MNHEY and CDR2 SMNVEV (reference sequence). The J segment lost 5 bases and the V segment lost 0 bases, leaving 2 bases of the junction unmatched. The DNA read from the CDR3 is TGTGCCAGCAGTTTATCGGACAGGGGGCTAACTGAA. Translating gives CASSLSDRGLTE. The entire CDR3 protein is CASSLSDRGLTEAFF.

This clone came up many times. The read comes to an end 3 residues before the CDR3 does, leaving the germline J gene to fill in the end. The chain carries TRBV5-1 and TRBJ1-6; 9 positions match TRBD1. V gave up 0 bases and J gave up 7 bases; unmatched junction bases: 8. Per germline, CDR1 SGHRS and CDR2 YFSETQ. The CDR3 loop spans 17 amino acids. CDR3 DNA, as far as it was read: TGCGCCAGCAGCTTGGGGCCCCCGGGACAGGGAAATTCACCC. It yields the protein CASSLGPPGQGNSP. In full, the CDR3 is CASSLGPPGQGNSPLHF. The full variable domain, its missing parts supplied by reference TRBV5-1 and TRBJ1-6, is KAGVTQTPRYLIKTRGQQVTLSCSPISGHRSVSWYQQTPGQGLQFLFEYFSETQRNKGNFPGRFSGRQFSNSRSEMNVSTLELGDSALYLCASSLGPPGQGNSPLHFGNGTRLTVT.

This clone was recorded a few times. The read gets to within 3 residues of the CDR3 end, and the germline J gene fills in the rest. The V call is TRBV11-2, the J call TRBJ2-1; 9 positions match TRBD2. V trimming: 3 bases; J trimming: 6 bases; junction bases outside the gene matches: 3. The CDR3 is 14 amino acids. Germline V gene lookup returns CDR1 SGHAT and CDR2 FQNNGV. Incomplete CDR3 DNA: TGTGCCAGCAGCTTGGCGGGGGGGCCCAATGAG. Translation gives CASSLAGGPNE. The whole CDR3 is CASSLAGGPNEQFF.

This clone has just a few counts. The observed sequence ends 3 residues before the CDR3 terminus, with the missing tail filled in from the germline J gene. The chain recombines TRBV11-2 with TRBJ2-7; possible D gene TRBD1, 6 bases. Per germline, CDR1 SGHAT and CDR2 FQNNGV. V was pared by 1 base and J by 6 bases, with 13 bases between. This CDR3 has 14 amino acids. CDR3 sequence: CASSLALARGEQYF. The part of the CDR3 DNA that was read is TGTGCCAGCAGCTTAGCCCTGGCCAGGGGCGAG.

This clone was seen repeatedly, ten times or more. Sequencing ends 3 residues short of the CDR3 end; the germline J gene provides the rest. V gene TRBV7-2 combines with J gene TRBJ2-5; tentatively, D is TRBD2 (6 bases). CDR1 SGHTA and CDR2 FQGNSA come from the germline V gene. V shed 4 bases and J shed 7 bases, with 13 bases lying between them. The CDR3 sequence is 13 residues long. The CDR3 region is CASSSGARGTQYF. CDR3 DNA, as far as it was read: TGTGCCAGCAGCTCAGGAGCGCGGGGGACC.

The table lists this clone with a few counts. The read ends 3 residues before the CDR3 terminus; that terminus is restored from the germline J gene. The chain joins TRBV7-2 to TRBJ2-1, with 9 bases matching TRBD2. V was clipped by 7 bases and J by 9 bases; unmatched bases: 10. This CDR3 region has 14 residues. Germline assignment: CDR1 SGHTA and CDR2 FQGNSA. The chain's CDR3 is CASNLIAGAGEQFF. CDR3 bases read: TGTGCCAGCAACCTCATAGCGGGGGCCGGTGAG.

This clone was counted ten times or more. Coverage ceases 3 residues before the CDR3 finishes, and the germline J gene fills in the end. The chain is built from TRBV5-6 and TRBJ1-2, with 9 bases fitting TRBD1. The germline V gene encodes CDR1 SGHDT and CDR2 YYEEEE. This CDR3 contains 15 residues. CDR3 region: CASSPPGQGQGGYTF. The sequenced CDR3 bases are TGTGCCAGCAGCCCCCCGGGACAGGGACAAGGGGGC.

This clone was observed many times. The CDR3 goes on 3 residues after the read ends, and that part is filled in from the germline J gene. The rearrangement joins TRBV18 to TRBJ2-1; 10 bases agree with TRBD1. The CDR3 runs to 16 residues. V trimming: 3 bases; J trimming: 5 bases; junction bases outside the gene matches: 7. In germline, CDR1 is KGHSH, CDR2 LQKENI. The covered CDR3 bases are TGTGCCAGCTCACCGAAGACAGGGGGCTGGAACAATGAG. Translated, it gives CASSPKTGGWNNE. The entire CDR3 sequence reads CASSPKTGGWNNEQFF. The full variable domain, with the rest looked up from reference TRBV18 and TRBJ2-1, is NAGVMQNPRHLVRRRGQEARLRCSPMKGHSHVYWYRQLPEEGLKFMVYLQKENIIDESGMPKERFSAEFPKEGPSILRIQQVVRGDSAAYFCASSPKTGGWNNEQFFGPGTRLTVL.

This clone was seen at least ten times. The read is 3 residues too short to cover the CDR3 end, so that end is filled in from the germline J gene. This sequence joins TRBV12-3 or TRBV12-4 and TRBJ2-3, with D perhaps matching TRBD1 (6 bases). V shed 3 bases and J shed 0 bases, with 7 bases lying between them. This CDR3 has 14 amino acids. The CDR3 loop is CASSLDRSTDTQYF. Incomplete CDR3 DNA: TGTGCCAGCAGTTTGGACAGAAGCACAGATACG.

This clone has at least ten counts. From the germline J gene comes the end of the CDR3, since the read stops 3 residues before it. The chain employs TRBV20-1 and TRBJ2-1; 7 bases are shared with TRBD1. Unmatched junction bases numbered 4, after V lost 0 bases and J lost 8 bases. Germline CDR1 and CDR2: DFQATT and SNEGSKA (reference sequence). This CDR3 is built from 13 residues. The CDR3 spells CSAREQGWHEQFF. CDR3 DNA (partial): TGCAGTGCTAGAGAACAGGGGTGGCATGAG.

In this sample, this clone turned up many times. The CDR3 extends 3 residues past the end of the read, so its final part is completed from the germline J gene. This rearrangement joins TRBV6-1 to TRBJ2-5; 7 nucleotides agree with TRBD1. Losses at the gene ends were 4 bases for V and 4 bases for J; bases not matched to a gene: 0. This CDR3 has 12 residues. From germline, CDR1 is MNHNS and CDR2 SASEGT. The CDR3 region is CASSGQGETQYF. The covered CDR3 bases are TGTGCCAGCAGTGGACAGGGAGAGACC.

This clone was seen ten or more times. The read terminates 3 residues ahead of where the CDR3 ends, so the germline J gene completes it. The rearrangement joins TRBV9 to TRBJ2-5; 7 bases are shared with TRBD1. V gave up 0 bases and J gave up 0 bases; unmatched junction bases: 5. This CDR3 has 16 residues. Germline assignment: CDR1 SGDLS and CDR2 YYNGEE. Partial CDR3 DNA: TGTGCCAGCAGCGTAGAGGGGGCACGGTACCAAGAGACC. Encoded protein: CASSVEGARYQET. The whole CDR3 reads CASSVEGARYQETQYF.

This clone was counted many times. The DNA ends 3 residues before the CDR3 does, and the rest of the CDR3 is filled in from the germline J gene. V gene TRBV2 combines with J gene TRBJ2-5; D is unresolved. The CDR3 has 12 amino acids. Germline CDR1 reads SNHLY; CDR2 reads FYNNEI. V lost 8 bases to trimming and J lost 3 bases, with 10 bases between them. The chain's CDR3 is CASRKGEETQYF. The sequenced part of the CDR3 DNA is TGTGCCAGCCGAAAGGGTGAAGAGACC. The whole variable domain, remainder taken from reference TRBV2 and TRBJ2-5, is EPEVTQTPSHQVTQMGQEVILRCVPISNHLYFYWYRQILGQKVEFLVSFYNNEISEKSEIFDDQFSVERPDGSNFTLKIRSTKLEDSAMYFCASRKGEETQYFGPGTRLLVL.

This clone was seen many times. The CDR3 bases that were read are TGTGCCAGCTCACCACCCGGACAGACTCTCCAAGAGACC. Protein: CASSPPGQTLQET. The CDR3 in full is CASSPPGQTLQETQYF. The chain uses TRBV18 and TRBJ2-5, with D possibly being TRBD1 (6 bases). The read gets to within 3 residues of the CDR3 end, and the germline J gene fills in the rest. V dropped 0 bases and J dropped 1 base, with 12 bases sitting between them. Germline CDR1 KGHSH, CDR2 LQKENI. CDR3 length: 16 amino acids.

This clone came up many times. The CDR3 sequence: CASSTGGAGANVLTF. Partial CDR3 DNA: TGTGCCAGTAGTACAGGGGGCGCTGGGGCCAACGTC. This chain uses TRBV19 with TRBJ2-6; TRBD1 aligns across 8 bases. The read ends 3 residues before the CDR3 terminus; that terminus is restored from the germline J gene. CDR3 length: 15 amino acids. The trim removed 4 bases at V and 2 bases at J, leaving 1 base unmatched. Germline-derived CDR1 and CDR2 are LNHDA and SQIVND (reference sequence).

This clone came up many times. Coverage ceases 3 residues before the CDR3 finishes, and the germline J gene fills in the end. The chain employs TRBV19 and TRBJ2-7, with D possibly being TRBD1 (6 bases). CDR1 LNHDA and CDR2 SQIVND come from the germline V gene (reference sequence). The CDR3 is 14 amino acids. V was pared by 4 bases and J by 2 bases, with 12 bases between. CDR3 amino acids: CASSKFQGTYEQYF. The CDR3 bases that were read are TGTGCCAGTAGTAAGTTTCAGGGGACCTACGAG.

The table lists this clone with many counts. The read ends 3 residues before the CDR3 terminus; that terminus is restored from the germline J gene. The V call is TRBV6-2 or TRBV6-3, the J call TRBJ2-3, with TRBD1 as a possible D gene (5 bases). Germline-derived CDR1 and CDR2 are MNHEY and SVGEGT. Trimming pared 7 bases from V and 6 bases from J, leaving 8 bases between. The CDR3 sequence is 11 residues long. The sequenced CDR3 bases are TGTGCCAGCACCCCAGGGGATACG. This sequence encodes CASTPGDT. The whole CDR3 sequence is CASTPGDTQYF.

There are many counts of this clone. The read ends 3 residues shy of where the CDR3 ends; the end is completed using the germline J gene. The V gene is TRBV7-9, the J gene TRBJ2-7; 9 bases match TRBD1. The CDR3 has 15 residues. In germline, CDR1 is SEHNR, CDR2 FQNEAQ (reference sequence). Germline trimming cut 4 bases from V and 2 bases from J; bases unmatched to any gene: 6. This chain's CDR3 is CASSSGQGITYEQYF. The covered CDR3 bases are TGTGCCAGCAGCTCAGGACAGGGGATAACCTACGAG.

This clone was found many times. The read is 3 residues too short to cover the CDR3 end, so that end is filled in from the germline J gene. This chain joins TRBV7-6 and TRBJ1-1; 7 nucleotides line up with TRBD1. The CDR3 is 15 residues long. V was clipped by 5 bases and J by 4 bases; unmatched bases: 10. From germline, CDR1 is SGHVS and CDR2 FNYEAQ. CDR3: CASSALTGEGTEAFF. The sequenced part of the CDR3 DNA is TGTGCCAGCAGCGCCCTCACAGGGGAAGGCACTGAA.

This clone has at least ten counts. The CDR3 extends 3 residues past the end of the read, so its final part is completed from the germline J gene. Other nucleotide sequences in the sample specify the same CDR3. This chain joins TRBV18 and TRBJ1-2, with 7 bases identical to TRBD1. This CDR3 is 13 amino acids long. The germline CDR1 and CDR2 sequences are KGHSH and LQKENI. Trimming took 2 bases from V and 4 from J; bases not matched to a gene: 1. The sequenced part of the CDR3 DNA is TGTGCCAGCTCACCAGACAGGGCCTATGGC. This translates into CASSPDRAYG. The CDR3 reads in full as CASSPDRAYGYTF.

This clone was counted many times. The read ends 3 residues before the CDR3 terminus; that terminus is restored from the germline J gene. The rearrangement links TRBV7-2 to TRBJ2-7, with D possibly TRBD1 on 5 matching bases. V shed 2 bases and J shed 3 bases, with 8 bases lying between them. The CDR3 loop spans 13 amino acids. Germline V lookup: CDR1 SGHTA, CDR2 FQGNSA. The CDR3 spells CASSLQGNYEQYF. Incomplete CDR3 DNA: TGTGCCAGCAGCTTACAGGGTAACTACGAG.

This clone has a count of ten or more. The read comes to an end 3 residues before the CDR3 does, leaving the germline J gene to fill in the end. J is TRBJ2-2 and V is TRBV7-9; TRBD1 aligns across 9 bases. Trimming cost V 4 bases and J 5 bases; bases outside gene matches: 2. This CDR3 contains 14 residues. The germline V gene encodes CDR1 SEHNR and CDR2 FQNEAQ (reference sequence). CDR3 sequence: CASSSDRGTGELFF. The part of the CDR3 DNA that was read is TGTGCCAGCAGCTCGGACAGGGGAACCGGGGAG.